The T cell receptor beta chain described here comes from a study of T cell changes during pregnancy in multiple sclerosis. Germline V gene sequence: CDR1 SGDLS, CDR2 YYNGEE. The CDR3 contains 12 residues. V lost 4 bases and J lost 3, with 5 bases in between. The assay was immunoSEQ multiplex PCR, and TCRdb's table has in-frame clones only and misses some. The sample has about 42,000 clones; approximately 96% are singletons. V and J are TRBV9 and TRBJ2-1; D call uncertain. This sequence was found in a female donor with multiple sclerosis, enrolled in a pregnancy study. The sample was peripheral blood, taken in the second trimester of pregnancy. DNA of the CDR3: TGTGCCAGCAGCCTAAACTACAATGAGCAGTTCTTC. This encodes CASSLNYNEQFF.